The 14 T cell receptor beta chains presented below share a single source sample, sequenced in a study of CD8 T cells in Susac syndrome (dated by TCRdb to between 2018 and 2021). Libraries were prepared through the immunoSEQ multiplex PCR assay. RNA was extracted using the RNeasy kit, and roughly 0.5 to 1 microgram was reverse transcribed with random hexamers. The public reads were reprocessed in TCRdb via fastp at Q25 and MiXCR, keeping in-frame beta chains. Each record represents a unique CDR3 protein, reported with the most common genes and DNA among its rows. This sample holds about 140,000 distinct CDR3 sequences; roughly 95% were observed only once. The ten most abundant clones make up under 0.095% of the sample. What was sequenced was CD4+ T cells from PBMCs. Every receptor here comes from a human donor in good health.

The gene calls are TRBV12-3 or TRBV12-4 and TRBJ2-4, with 7 bases identical to TRBD1. With V trimmed by 3 bases and J by 0 bases, 5 bases remained unmatched. This CDR3 region has 16 residues. CDR3 coding DNA: TGTGCCAGCAGTTTGGGACAGTTGGGAGCCAAAAACATTCAGTACTTC. Translated, it gives CASSLGQLGAKNIQYF.

The chain uses TRBV19 and TRBJ2-4; D is unresolved. Trimming pared 5 bases from V and 7 bases from J, leaving 18 bases between. Germline-derived CDR1 and CDR2 are LNHDA and SQIVND (reference sequence). CDR3 length: 15 residues. As DNA, the CDR3 is TGTGCCAGTAGTTTGCGCGTCGGGTCCGTCAACATTCAGTACTTC. Amino acid sequence: CASSLRVGSVNIQYF.

The rearrangement links TRBV2 to TRBJ1-1; D not certain. V dropped 7 bases and J dropped 3 bases, with 12 bases sitting between them. Germline V gene data show CDR1 as SNHLY and CDR2 as FYNNEI. The length of the CDR3 is 13 residues. CDR3 nucleotides: TGTGCCAGCACCACTCAGATGGACACTGAAGCTTTCTTT. Residues: CASTTQMDTEAFF.

V is TRBV29-1 and J is TRBJ2-5; D unresolved. The CDR3 extends over 15 amino acids. The germline V and J ends were trimmed by 3 bases and 3 bases, with 17 bases remaining between them. Germline V lookup: CDR1 SQVTM, CDR2 ANQGSEA. In DNA, the CDR3 is TGCAGCGTTGAGAGGTGGGCTTGGAATAAAGAGACCCAGTACTTC. Encoded protein: CSVERWAWNKETQYF.

V is TRBV13 and J is TRBJ2-5; 11 nucleotides align to TRBD2. V was clipped by 5 bases and J by 3 bases; unmatched bases: 11. The V gene's germline CDR1 is PRHDT and CDR2 FYEKMQ (reference sequence). The CDR3 extends over 17 amino acids. The DNA for the CDR3 is TGTGCCAGCAGCCCGGGACTAGCGGACGAGGGGGAAGAGACCCAGTACTTC. It translates to CASSPGLADEGEETQYF.

The rearrangement uses TRBV20-1 and TRBJ1-2; the D gene is possibly TRBD1 (6 bases). The CDR3 extends over 12 amino acids. V dropped 5 bases and J dropped 8 bases, with 15 bases sitting between them. Germline-derived CDR1 and CDR2 are DFQATT and SNEGSKA (reference sequence). CDR3 sequence (DNA): TGCAGTGCTCCCGACGGGGGCGAAGGCTACACCTTC. This sequence encodes CSAPDGGEGYTF.

The chain couples TRBV20-1 to TRBJ2-7; D possibly corresponds to TRBD1 (6 bases). The CDR3 totals 16 residues. Trimming stripped 2 bases from V and 3 bases from J, with 20 bases between. Germline V gene sequence: CDR1 DFQATT, CDR2 SNEGSKA (reference sequence). The chain's CDR3 is CSARRAYRDNFYEQYF. DNA for the CDR3: TGCAGTGCTAGACGGGCATATAGGGACAATTTCTACGAGCAGTACTTC.

This clonotype appeared a single time. V usage is TRBV4-1 and J usage is TRBJ1-4, with D maybe TRBD1 (5 bases). The CDR3 totals 14 residues. V was trimmed by 5 bases and J by 8 bases, leaving 15 bases between them. CDR1 and CDR2 (germline): MGHRA, YSYEKL. The DNA of the CDR3 is TGCGCCAGCAGCGGGACGGAACCCACAGAAAAACTGTTTTTT. It is translated as CASSGTEPTEKLFF.

The chain is built from TRBV6-5 and TRBJ1-3; 8 bases are shared with TRBD1. Losses at the gene ends were 1 base for V and 0 bases for J; bases not matched to a gene: 5. CDR1 and CDR2 (germline): MNHEY, SVGAGI. The CDR3 has 17 residues. CDR3 DNA sequence: TGTGCCAGCAGTTACTGGGCGACAGGGGTCTCTGGAAACACCATATATTTT. Translating it yields CASSYWATGVSGNTIYF.

This chain connects TRBV30 to TRBJ1-1, with D possibly matching TRBD1 (5 bases). This CDR3 region has 15 residues. The V gene lost 3 bases and the J gene lost 1 base, with 15 bases spanning the gap. Germline CDR1 is GTSNPN and CDR2 is SVGIG (reference sequence). The CDR3 loop reads CAWRDPGQWNTEAFF. DNA of the CDR3: TGTGCCTGGAGGGACCCGGGGCAATGGAACACTGAAGCTTTCTTT.

The gene calls are TRBV20-1 and TRBJ2-2; 7 bases map to TRBD1. Germline CDR1 reads DFQATT; CDR2 reads SNEGSKA (reference sequence). The CDR3 is 15 residues long. After removal of 6 bases from V and 1 base from J, the junction contained 8 bases not matched to a gene. DNA of the CDR3: TGCAGTGCAGAACGGACAGGCTGGAACACCGGGGAGCTGTTTTTT. Protein product: CSAERTGWNTGELFF.

V and J are TRBV30 and TRBJ2-2; 11 bases are a match to TRBD2. V trimming: 7 bases; J trimming: 4 bases; junction bases outside the gene matches: 2. Per germline, CDR1 GTSNPN and CDR2 SVGIG (reference sequence). The CDR3 totals 13 residues. In nucleotides, the CDR3 is TGTGCCTCTAGCGGGAGGAGCACCGGGGAGCTGTTTTTT. Protein: CASSGRSTGELFF.

The rearrangement joins TRBV3-1 to TRBJ2-7; D gene uncertain. This CDR3 is 12 amino acids long. Germline lookup yields CDR1 LGHDT and CDR2 YNNKEL (reference sequence). V lost 4 bases to trimming and J lost 2 bases, with 6 bases between them. CDR3 protein: CASSPYPYEQYF. CDR3 nucleotides: TGTGCCAGCAGCCCGTATCCCTACGAGCAGTACTTC.

The rearrangement links TRBV27 to TRBJ2-5, with D perhaps matching TRBD1 (6 bases). CDR1 is MNHEY, CDR2 SMNVEV, per germline (reference sequence). The CDR3 loop spans 15 amino acids. Trimming took off 5 bases at V and 2 bases at J, with 15 bases between the two ends. Here the CDR3 reads CASSQDRRPQETQYF. CDR3 DNA sequence: TGTGCCAGCAGTCAAGACAGGCGACCGCAAGAGACCCAGTACTTC.